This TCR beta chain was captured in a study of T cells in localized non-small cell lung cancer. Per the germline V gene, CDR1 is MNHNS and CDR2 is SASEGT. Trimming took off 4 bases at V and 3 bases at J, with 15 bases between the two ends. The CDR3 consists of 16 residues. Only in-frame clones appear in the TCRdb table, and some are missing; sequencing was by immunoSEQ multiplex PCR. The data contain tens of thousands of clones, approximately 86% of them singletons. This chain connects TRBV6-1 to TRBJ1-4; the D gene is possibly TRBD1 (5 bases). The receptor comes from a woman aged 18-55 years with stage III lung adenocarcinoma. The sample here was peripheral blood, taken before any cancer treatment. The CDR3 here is CASSGLKQGSNEKLFF. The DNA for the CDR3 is TGTGCCAGCAGTGGCCTTAAGCAGGGATCTAATGAAAAACTGTTTTTT.